Presented here are 27 T cell receptor beta chains from one specimen sequenced in a study of cytomegalovirus exposure and HLA in healthy donors (dated by TCRdb to about 2017). The protocol used for the library was the immunoSEQ multiplex PCR assay. TCRdb mirrors the immuneACCESS table, restricted to in-frame sequences. Some clones are absent from its copies; in checked studies, under half trace to an unresolved V gene, and the reason for the others is unknown. Here the sample has tens of thousands of clones; roughly 95% occur a single time. The top ten constitute roughly 4.3% of the sample. What was sequenced was PBMCs. The receptors originated from a woman between 18 and 29 years old in good health and CMV-seropositive.

This sequence joins TRBV19 and TRBJ2-1; TRBD2 agrees at 8 bases. Germline CDR1 LNHDA, CDR2 SQIVND (reference sequence). The CDR3 has 16 amino acids. The junction had 8 bases not matched to a gene; V was cut back by 5 bases and J by 2 bases. CDR3 protein: CASSPGTRGTYNEQFF. Here the CDR3 DNA reads TGTGCCAGTAGTCCCGGGACTAGAGGAACCTACAATGAGCAGTTCTTC.

CDR3 residues: CASSLVGPQETQYF. The CDR3 DNA is TGTGCCAGCAGCTTAGTGGGGCCCCAAGAGACCCAGTACTTC. This rearrangement joins TRBV11-2 to TRBJ2-5; possibly TRBD1 for D (5 bases). CDR1 and CDR2 (germline): SGHAT, FQNNGV. Trimming pared 1 base from V and 1 base from J, leaving 7 bases between. The CDR3 runs 14 residues. The whole variable domain, filled in from reference TRBV11-2 and TRBJ2-5, reads EAGVAQSPRYKIIEKRQSVAFWCNPISGHATLYWYQQILGQGPKLLIQFQNNGVVDDSQLPKDRFSAERLKGVDSTLKIQPAKLEDSAVYLCASSLVGPQETQYFGPGTRLLVL.

The chain joins TRBV4-2 to TRBJ2-7, with 7 bases identical to TRBD1. With 0 bases clipped from V and 3 bases from J, the junction kept 2 bases outside the gene matches. From germline, CDR1 is LGHNA and CDR2 YNFKEQ. The CDR3 consists of 14 residues. The CDR3 spells CASSQDRGSYEQYF. The CDR3 DNA is TGTGCCAGCAGCCAAGACAGGGGGAGCTACGAGCAGTACTTC.

The rearrangement uses TRBV28 and TRBJ2-5, with TRBD2 identical over 11 bases. Germline assignment: CDR1 MDHEN and CDR2 SYDVKM. The trim removed 3 bases at V and 2 bases at J, leaving 2 bases unmatched. This CDR3 spans 15 amino acids. Written as DNA, the CDR3 is TGTGCCAGCAGTTTCGGACTAGCGGGTCAAGAGACCCAGTACTTC. Protein: CASSFGLAGQETQYF.

Comment on this clone: The junction and the germline gene differ at one end; a read error may be behind it. The chain combines TRBV5-4 with TRBJ1-6; D is undetermined. CDR3 length: 12 residues. Looked up from germline, CDR1 is SGHNT and CDR2 is YYREEE (reference sequence). This CDR3 is CASSPYNSPLHF. CDR3 nucleotide sequence: TGTGCCAGCAGCCCCTATAATTCGCCCCTCCACTTT.

This clone was seen a single time. This chain uses TRBV5-4 with TRBJ2-1; unclear D gene. The CDR3 covers 15 residues. V lost 0 bases to trimming and J lost 3 bases, with 10 bases between them. CDR1 SGHNT and CDR2 YYREEE come from the germline V gene (reference sequence). The CDR3 sequence: CASSLAGWYYNEQFF. For the CDR3, the DNA is TGTGCCAGCAGCTTGGCCGGGTGGTACTACAATGAGCAGTTCTTC.

The genes are TRBV4-3 and TRBJ2-7; TRBD2 aligns across 7 bases. V was clipped by 0 bases and J by 5 bases; unmatched bases: 13. The CDR3 covers 17 residues. Germline V gene lookup returns CDR1 LGHNA and CDR2 YSLEER. DNA for the CDR3: TGCGCCAGCAGCCAAGATTCCAGCGGGAACGTTTTTCACGAGCAGTACTTC. It specifies CASSQDSSGNVFHEQYF.

The chain links TRBV6-4 to TRBJ2-3, with D possibly TRBD1 on 5 matching bases. V lost 0 bases, J lost 0 bases, and 7 bases lay in between. Looked up from germline, CDR1 is MRHNA and CDR2 is SNTAGT. CDR3 length: 15 amino acids. For the CDR3, the DNA is TGTGCCAGCAGTGACTCGCAGGGTAGCACAGATACGCAGTATTTT. Protein product: CASSDSQGSTDTQYF.

The rearrangement joins TRBV27 to TRBJ2-3, with D unclear. V was pared by 0 bases and J by 5 bases, with 9 bases between. The CDR3 totals 14 residues. The germline CDR1 and CDR2 sequences are MNHEY and SMNVEV (reference sequence). The CDR3 bases are TGTGCCAGCAGTTTATCGCCCTCGAGAGATACGCAGTATTTT. Translation: CASSLSPSRDTQYF.

V gene TRBV2 combines with J gene TRBJ2-3; D possibly corresponds to TRBD2 (5 bases). Trimming removed 4 bases at V and 5 bases at J, with 13 bases between. The CDR3 runs 14 residues. Germline lookup yields CDR1 SNHLY and CDR2 FYNNEI. CDR3 bases: TGTGCCAGCAGTGGGAGGCGCGGGTTAGATACGCAGTATTTT. Amino acids: CASSGRRGLDTQYF.

This chain links TRBV5-1 with TRBJ1-1; 9 nucleotides line up with TRBD1. From germline, CDR1 is SGHRS and CDR2 YFSETQ. The CDR3 sequence is 14 residues long. V trimming: 4 bases; J trimming: 5 bases; junction bases outside the gene matches: 6. The CDR3 DNA follows: TGCGCCAGCAGCATCGGGACAGGGCATACTGAAGCTTTCTTT. This sequence encodes CASSIGTGHTEAFF.

This sequence joins TRBV12-5 and TRBJ2-7; TRBD2 is a possible D gene (6 bases). CDR1 LGHNT and CDR2 FRNRAP come from the germline V gene. With 7 bases removed from V and 4 bases from J, the gap between germline ends came to 8 bases. The length of the CDR3 is 11 residues. CDR3 coding DNA: TGTGCTAGTGTTGGGGGGTACGAGCAGTACTTC. It encodes CASVGGYEQYF.

The V call is TRBV7-2, the J call TRBJ2-1; 7 bases are a match to TRBD1. Germline CDR1 and CDR2: SGHTA and FQGNSA. J was trimmed by 4 bases and V by 4 bases; bases with no gene match: 10. The CDR3 spans 16 residues. The CDR3 reads CASSSAADRTYNEQFF. CDR3 coding DNA: TGTGCCAGCAGCTCGGCTGCGGACAGGACATACAATGAGCAGTTCTTC.

The chain recombines TRBV27 with TRBJ2-5; 8 bases are shared with TRBD2. The CDR3 contains 13 residues. Per the germline V gene, CDR1 is MNHEY and CDR2 is SMNVEV (reference sequence). V lost 6 bases and J lost 4; bases outside the gene matches: 4. CDR3: CASRAGEGETQYF. The DNA for the CDR3 is TGTGCCAGCAGAGCGGGAGAAGGAGAGACCCAGTACTTC.

The chain joins TRBV11-3 to TRBJ2-2; maybe TRBD2 (6 bases). The V gene's germline CDR1 is SGHNT and CDR2 YENEEA. Trimming stripped 0 bases from V and 8 bases from J, with 10 bases between. The CDR3 consists of 14 residues. The CDR3 spells CASSLDGGMGELFF. In DNA form, the CDR3 reads TGTGCCAGCAGCTTAGACGGAGGGATGGGGGAGCTGTTTTTT.

The chain carries TRBV5-5 and TRBJ1-2; D gene ambiguous. The CDR3 is 14 amino acids. Between the trimmed V and J ends, which lost 0 bases and 8 bases, there was a span of 14 bases. In germline, CDR1 is SGHKS, CDR2 YYEKEE (reference sequence). The CDR3 region is CASSLGAGSGGYTF. In nucleotides, the CDR3 is TGTGCCAGCAGCTTGGGCGCAGGTTCGGGGGGCTACACCTTC.

Regarding this clone: One end of the junction is discordant with germline, which a read error may explain. The gene calls are TRBV7-7 and TRBJ2-5, with 8 bases fitting TRBD1. The CDR3 extends over 14 amino acids. Germline lookup yields CDR1 SSHAT and CDR2 FNYEAQ (reference sequence). The CDR3 protein is CASSSRTGLETQYF. The DNA of the CDR3 is TGTGCTAGCAGCTCTCGGACAGGGCTGGAGACCCAGTACTTC.

This clone was seen only once. The chain employs TRBV6-6 and TRBJ1-4; the D gene is possibly TRBD1 (6 bases). The V end lost 5 bases, the J end lost 3 bases, and 13 bases lay between the germline ends. The CDR3 is 15 residues long. Germline CDR1 MNHNY, CDR2 SVGAGI (reference sequence). CDR3 DNA: TGTGCCAGCAGTAAAGGGGGGGTACCTAATGAAAAACTGTTTTTT. Protein sequence: CASSKGGVPNEKLFF.

As to this clone: Other DNA sequences of this sample code for an identical CDR3. The genes are TRBV9 and TRBJ2-7; D remains ambiguous. Deletions cut 0 bases from V and 0 bases from J, with 7 bases between. Germline V gene data show CDR1 as SGDLS and CDR2 as YYNGEE. The length of the CDR3 is 14 residues. This CDR3 reads CASSVGSLSYEQYF. The CDR3 bases are TGTGCCAGCAGCGTAGGTAGCCTCTCCTACGAGCAGTACTTC.

This chain uses TRBV5-1 with TRBJ2-7, with D maybe TRBD2 (6 bases). Germline V gene lookup returns CDR1 SGHRS and CDR2 YFSETQ. V lost 0 bases, J lost 4 bases, and 17 bases lay in between. The CDR3 extends over 16 amino acids. The CDR3 is CASSLGGSGTVYEQYF. The CDR3 DNA reads as TGCGCCAGCAGCTTGGGCGGCTCCGGGACTGTTTACGAGCAGTACTTC.

The gene calls are TRBV5-1 and TRBJ2-1, with TRBD2 identical over 8 bases. The CDR3 sequence is 15 residues long. CDR1 and CDR2 from the germline V gene are SGHRS and YFSETQ. Trimming cost V 0 bases and J 7 bases; bases outside gene matches: 6. This chain's CDR3 is CASSLGLLAANEQFF. CDR3 nucleotides: TGCGCCAGCAGCTTGGGTTTACTAGCGGCTAATGAGCAGTTCTTC.

The rearrangement links TRBV27 to TRBJ1-2; a possible D gene is TRBD1 (6 bases). The CDR3 has 15 amino acids. CDR1 MNHEY and CDR2 SMNVEV come from the germline V gene (reference sequence). V was shortened by 4 bases and J by 1 base, with 13 bases between the two germline ends. CDR3 sequence reads: CASSSRQGHNYGYTF. The DNA of the CDR3 is TGTGCCAGCAGTTCTAGGCAGGGGCATAACTATGGCTACACCTTC.

A note on this clone: The same CDR3 arises from other DNA sequences in this sample as well. V is TRBV5-4 and J is TRBJ2-3; D gene uncertain. This CDR3 has 15 residues. The germline gives CDR1 SGHNT, CDR2 YYREEE (reference sequence). The V and J ends lost 0 bases and 0 bases respectively, with 8 bases between them. This chain's CDR3 is CASSLGGGSTDTQYF. The DNA of the CDR3 is TGTGCCAGCAGCTTGGGTGGCGGAAGCACAGATACGCAGTATTTT. Based on the CDR3 plus reference TRBV5-4 and TRBJ2-3, the full variable domain is ETGVTQSPTHLIKTRGQQVTLRCSSQSGHNTVSWYQQALGQGPQFIFQYYREEENGRGNFPPRFSGLQFPNYSSELNVNALELDDSALYLCASSLGGGSTDTQYFGPGTRLTVL.

V gene TRBV2 combines with J gene TRBJ2-4; a possible D gene is TRBD2 (6 bases). Between the trimmed V and J ends, which lost 7 bases and 9 bases, there was a span of 16 bases. Per the germline V gene, CDR1 is SNHLY and CDR2 is FYNNEI. The CDR3 extends over 13 amino acids. CDR3: CASNGGERSIQYF. In DNA, the CDR3 is TGTGCCAGCAATGGCGGGGAGAGGTCCATTCAGTACTTC.

The chain couples TRBV5-1 to TRBJ2-2; 7 bases agree with TRBD1. V shed 0 bases, J shed 7 bases, and the junction held 0 bases outside the gene matches. CDR3 size: 13 residues. The germline gives CDR1 SGHRS, CDR2 YFSETQ. The chain's CDR3 is CASSLGQGGELFF. In DNA, the CDR3 is TGCGCCAGCAGCTTGGGACAGGGCGGGGAGCTGTTTTTT.

The V and J genes are TRBV5-6 and TRBJ1-5, with D possibly matching TRBD1 (5 bases). V was shortened by 1 base and J by 2 bases, with 10 bases between the two germline ends. Germline V gives CDR1 SGHDT, CDR2 YYEEEE. This CDR3 region has 15 residues. The CDR3 is CASSLLGGGNQPQHF. The CDR3 DNA reads as TGTGCCAGCAGCTTGCTCGGGGGAGGCAATCAGCCCCAGCATTTT.

CDR3 protein: CASRSIGGSRTRYYNEQFF. Here the CDR3 DNA reads TGCGCCAGCAGATCCATAGGCGGGAGTAGAACCCGTTACTACAATGAGCAGTTCTTC. The rearrangement uses TRBV4-1 and TRBJ2-1; 7 nucleotides line up with TRBD2. The germline CDR1 and CDR2 sequences are MGHRA and YSYEKL. J was trimmed by 3 bases and V by 6 bases; bases with no gene match: 20. The CDR3 loop spans 19 amino acids.